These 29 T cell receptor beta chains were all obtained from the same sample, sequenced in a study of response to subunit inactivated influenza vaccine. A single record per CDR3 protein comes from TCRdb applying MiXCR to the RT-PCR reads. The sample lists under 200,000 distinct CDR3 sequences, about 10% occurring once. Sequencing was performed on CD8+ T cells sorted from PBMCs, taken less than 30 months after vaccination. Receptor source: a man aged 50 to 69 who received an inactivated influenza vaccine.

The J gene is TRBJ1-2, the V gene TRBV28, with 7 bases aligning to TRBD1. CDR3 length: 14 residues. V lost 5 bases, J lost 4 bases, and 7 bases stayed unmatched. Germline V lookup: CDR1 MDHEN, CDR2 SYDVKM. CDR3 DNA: TGTGCCAGCAGTGGACAGGCCGCGGGCTATGGCTACACCTTC. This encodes CASSGQAAGYGYTF.

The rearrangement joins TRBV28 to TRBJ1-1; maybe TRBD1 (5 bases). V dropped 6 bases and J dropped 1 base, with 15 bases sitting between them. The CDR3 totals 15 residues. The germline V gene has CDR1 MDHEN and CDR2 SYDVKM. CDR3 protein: CASSLILGQNTEAFF. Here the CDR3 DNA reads TGTGCCAGCAGCCTCATTCTCGGACAGAACACTGAAGCTTTCTTT.

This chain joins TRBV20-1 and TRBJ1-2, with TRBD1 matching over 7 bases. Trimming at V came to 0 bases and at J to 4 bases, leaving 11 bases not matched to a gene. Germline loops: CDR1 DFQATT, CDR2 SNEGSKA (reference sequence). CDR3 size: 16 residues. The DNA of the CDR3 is TGCAGTGCTAGAGATTCAACAGGGGCGCCGAGCTATGGCTACACCTTC. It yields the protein CSARDSTGAPSYGYTF.

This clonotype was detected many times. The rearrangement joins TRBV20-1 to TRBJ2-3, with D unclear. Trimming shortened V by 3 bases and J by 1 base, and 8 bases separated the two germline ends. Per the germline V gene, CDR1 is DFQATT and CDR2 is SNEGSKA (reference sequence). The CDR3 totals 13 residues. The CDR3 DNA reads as TGCAGTGCTAGTGTGTGGGGCACAGATACGCAGTATTTT. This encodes CSASVWGTDTQYF.

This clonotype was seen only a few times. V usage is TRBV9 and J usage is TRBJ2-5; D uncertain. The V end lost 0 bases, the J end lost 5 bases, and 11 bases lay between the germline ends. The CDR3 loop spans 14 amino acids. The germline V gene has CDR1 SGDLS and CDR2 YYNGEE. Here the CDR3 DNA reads TGTGCCAGCAGCGTAGGCAGACGCGTGGAGACCCAGTACTTC. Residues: CASSVGRRVETQYF.

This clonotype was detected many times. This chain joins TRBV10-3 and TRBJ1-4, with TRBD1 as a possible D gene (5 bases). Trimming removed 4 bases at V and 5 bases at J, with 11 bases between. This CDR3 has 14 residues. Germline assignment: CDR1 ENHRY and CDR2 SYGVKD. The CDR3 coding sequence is TGTGCCATCAGTGCGGGGGGACTAAATGAAAAACTGTTTTTT. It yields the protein CAISAGGLNEKLFF.

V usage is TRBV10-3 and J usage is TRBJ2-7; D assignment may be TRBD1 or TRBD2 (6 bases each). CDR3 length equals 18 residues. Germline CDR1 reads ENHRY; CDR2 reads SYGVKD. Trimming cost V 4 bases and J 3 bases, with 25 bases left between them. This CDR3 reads CAISGRGTKGLGNYEQYF. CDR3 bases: TGTGCCATCAGTGGACGGGGGACAAAGGGTTTAGGGAACTACGAGCAGTACTTC.

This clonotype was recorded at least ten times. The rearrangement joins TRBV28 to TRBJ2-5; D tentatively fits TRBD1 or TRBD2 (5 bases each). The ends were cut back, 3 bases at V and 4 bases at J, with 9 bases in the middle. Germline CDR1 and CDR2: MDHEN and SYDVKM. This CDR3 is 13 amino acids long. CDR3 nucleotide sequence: TGTGCCAGCAGTTTGGGGGTTGGAGAGACCCAGTACTTC. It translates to CASSLGVGETQYF.

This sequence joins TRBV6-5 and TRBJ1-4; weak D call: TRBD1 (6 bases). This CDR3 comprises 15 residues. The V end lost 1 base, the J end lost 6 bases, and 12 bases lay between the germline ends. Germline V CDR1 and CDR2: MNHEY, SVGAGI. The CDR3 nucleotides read TGTGCCAGCAGTTACTTTGGGGGGGCGGATGAAAAACTGTTTTTT. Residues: CASSYFGGADEKLFF.

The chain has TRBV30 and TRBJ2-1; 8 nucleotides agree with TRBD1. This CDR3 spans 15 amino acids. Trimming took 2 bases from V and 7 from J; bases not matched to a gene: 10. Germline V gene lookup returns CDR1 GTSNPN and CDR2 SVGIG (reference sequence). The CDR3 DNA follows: TGTGCCTGGAGTTCCCCCCGGACAGGGAAGAATGAGCAGTTCTTC. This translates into CAWSSPRTGKNEQFF.

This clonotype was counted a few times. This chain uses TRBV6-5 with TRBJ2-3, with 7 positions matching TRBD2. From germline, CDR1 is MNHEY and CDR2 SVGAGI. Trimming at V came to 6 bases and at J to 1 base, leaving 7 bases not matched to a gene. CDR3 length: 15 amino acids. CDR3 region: CASSYERGRTDTQYF. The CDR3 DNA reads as TGTGCCAGCAGCTATGAGCGGGGACGCACAGATACGCAGTATTTT.

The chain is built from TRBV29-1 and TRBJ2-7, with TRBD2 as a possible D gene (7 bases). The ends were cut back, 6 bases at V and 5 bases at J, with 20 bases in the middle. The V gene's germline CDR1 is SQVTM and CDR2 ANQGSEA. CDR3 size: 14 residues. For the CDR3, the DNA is TGCAGCGTCGCCTTGGGGGGGCCCCTAGACGAGCAGTACTTC. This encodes CSVALGGPLDEQYF.

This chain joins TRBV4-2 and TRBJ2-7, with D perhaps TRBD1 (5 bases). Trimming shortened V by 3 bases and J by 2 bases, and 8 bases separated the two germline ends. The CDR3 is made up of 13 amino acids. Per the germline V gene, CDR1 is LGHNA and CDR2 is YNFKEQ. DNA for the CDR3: TGTGCCAGCAGCCATGGACACCCCTACGAGCAGTACTTC. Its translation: CASSHGHPYEQYF.

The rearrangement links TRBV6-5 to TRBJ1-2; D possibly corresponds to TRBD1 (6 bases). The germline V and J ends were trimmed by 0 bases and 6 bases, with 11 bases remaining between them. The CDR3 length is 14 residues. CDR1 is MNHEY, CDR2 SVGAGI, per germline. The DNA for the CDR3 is TGTGCCAGCAGTTACTCCCCCAGGGGCCATGGCTACACCTTC. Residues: CASSYSPRGHGYTF.

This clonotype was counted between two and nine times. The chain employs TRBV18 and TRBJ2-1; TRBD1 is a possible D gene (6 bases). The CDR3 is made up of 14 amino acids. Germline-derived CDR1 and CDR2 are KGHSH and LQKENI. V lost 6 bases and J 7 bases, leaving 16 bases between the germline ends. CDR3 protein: CASSRRTDVNEQFF. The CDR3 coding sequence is TGTGCCAGCTCCCGTCGGACAGATGTGAATGAGCAGTTCTTC.

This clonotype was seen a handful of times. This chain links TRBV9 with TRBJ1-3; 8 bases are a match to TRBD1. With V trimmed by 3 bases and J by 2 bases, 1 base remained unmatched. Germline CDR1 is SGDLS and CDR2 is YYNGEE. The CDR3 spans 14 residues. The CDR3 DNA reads TGTGCCAGCAGCGAGACAGGGGCTGGAAACACCATATATTTT. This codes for CASSETGAGNTIYF.

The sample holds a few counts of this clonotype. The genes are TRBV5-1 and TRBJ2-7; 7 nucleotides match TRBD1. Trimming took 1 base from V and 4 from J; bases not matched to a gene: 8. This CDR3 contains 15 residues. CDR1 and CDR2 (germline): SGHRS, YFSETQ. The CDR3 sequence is CASSLFTGAEYEQYF. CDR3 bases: TGCGCCAGCAGCTTGTTCACAGGGGCTGAATACGAGCAGTACTTC.

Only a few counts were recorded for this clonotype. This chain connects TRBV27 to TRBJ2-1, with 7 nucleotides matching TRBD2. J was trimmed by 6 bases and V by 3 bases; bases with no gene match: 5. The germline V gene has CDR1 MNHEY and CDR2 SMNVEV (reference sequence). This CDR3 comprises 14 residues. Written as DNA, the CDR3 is TGTGCCAGCAGTTTCCGCGGGACTATCAATGAGCAGTTCTTC. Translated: CASSFRGTINEQFF.

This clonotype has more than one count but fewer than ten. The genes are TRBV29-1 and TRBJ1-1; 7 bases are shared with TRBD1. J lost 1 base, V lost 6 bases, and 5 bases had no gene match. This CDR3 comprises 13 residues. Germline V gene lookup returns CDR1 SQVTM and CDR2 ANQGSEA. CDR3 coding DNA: TGCAGCGTCACAAACAGGGGGAACACTGAAGCTTTCTTT. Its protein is CSVTNRGNTEAFF. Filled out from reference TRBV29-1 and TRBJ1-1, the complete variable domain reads SAVISQKPSRDICQRGTSLTIQCQVDSQVTMMFWYRQQPGQSLTLIATANQGSEATYESGFVIDKFPISRPNLTFSTLTVSNMSPEDSSIYLCSVTNRGNTEAFFGQGTRLTVV.

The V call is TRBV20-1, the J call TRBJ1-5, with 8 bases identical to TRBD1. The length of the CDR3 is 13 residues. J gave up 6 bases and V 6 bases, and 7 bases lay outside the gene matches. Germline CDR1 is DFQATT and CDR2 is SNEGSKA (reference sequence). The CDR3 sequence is CSAAGGGRQPQHF. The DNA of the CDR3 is TGCAGTGCGGCAGGGGGCGGACGTCAGCCCCAGCATTTT.

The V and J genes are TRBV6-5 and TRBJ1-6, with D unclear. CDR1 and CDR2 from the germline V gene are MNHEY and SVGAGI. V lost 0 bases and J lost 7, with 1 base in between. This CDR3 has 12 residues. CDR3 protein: CASSYSNSPLHF. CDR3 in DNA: TGTGCCAGCAGTTACTCCAATTCACCCCTCCACTTT.

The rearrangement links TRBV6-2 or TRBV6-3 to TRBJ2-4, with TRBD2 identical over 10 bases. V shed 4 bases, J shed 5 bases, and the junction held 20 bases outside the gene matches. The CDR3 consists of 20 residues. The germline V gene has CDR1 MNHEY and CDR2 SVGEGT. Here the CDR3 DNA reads TGTGCCAGCAGTTTCCAGAAAGCGGGAGGGATCGTTGTATGGGAAAACATTCAGTACTTC. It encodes CASSFQKAGGIVVWENIQYF.

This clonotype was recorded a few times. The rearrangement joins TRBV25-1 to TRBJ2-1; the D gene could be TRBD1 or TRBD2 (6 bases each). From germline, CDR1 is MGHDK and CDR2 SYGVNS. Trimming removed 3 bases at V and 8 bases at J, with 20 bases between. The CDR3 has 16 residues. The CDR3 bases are TGTGCCAGCAGTGAGGCGGGGACAAAAGGTTGGGATGAGCAGTTCTTC. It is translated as CASSEAGTKGWDEQFF.

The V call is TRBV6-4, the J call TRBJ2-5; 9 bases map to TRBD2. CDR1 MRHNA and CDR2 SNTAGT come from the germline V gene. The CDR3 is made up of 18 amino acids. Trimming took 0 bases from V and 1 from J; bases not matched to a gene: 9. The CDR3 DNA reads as TGTGCCAGCAGTGACTCTAGCGGGAGAGGATCCTTCCAAGAGACCCAGTACTTC. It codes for CASSDSSGRGSFQETQYF.

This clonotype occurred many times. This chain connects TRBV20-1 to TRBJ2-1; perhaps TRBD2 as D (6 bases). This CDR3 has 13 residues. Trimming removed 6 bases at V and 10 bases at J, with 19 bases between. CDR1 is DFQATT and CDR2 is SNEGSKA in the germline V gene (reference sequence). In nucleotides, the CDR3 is TGCAGTGCCCCGAAATCGGGACTTCTGGAGCAGTTCTTC. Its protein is CSAPKSGLLEQFF.

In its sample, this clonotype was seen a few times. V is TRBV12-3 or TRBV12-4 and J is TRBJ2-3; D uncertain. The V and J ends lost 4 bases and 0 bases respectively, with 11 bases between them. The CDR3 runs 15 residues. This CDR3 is CASSSQDGSTDTQYF. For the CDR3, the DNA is TGTGCCAGCAGTTCCCAGGACGGGAGCACAGATACGCAGTATTTT.

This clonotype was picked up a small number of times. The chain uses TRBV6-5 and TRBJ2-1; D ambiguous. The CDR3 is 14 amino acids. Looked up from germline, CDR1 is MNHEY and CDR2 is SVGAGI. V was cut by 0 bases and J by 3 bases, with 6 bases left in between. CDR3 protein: CASSYSDDYNEQFF. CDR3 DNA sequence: TGTGCCAGCAGTTACTCGGACGACTACAATGAGCAGTTCTTC.

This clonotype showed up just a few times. CDR3: CASSKGQSLIYEQYF. As DNA, the CDR3 is TGTGCCAGCAGCAAGGGACAGAGCTTGATCTACGAGCAGTACTTC. The rearrangement uses TRBV7-9 and TRBJ2-7, with 7 nucleotides matching TRBD1. Germline V gene data show CDR1 as SEHNR and CDR2 as FQNEAQ (reference sequence). This CDR3 has 15 amino acids. With 5 bases clipped from V and 3 bases from J, the junction kept 10 bases outside the gene matches.

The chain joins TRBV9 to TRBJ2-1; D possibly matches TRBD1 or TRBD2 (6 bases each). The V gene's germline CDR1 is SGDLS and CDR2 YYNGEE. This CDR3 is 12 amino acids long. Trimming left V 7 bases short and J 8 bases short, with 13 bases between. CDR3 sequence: CASGPRGDEQFF. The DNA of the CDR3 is TGTGCCAGCGGTCCTAGGGGGGATGAGCAGTTCTTC.